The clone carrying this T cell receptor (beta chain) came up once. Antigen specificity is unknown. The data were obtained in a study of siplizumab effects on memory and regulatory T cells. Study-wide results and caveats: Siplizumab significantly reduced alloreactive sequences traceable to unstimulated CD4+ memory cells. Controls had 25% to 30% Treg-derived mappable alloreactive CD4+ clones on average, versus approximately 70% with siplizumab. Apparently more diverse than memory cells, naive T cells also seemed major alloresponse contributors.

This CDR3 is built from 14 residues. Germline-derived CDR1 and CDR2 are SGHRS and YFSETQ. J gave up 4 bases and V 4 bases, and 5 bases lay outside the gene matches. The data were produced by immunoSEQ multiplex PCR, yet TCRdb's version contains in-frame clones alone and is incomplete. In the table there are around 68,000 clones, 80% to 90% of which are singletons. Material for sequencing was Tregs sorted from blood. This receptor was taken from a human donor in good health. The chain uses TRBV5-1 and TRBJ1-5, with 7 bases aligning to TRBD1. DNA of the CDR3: TGCGCCAGCAGCACCGGGACAGATAATCAGCCCCAGCATTTT. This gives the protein CASSTGTDNQPQHF.